This T cell receptor delta chain was sequenced in a study of gamma-delta T cells after stem cell transplantation. TCRdb re-called the RT-PCR reads through CATT. The sample holds more than 7,000 delta-chain clones, just over 14% seen once. The V and J ends lost 1 base and 3 bases respectively, with 9 bases between them. Germline V gene data show CDR1 as TSWWSYY and CDR2 as QGS. The CDR3 spans 14 residues. This chain connects TRDV1 to TRDJ1; D gene unclear. The sample comprised gamma-delta T cells. The origin of this receptor is a human donor. It is not recorded whose cells these are; they may come from a transplant donor. The CDR3, as DNA: TGTGCTCTTGGGGAACCCCCCAGGGCCGATAAACTCATCTTT. Its translation: CALGEPPRADKLIF.